This TCR beta chain was retrieved from a study of blood T cell repertoires in COVID-19. For the study at large: Spain, Italy and the United States supplied samples that represented acute and convalescent COVID-19.

The CDR3 consists of 12 residues. The V gene's germline CDR1 is MGHRA and CDR2 YSYEKL. V was cut by 9 bases and J by 2 bases, with 8 bases left in between. TCRdb's copy holds only in-frame clones and misses some; the assay was immunoSEQ multiplex PCR. The table has a few hundred thousand clones, 88% seen once. Sequencing was done on a sample of peripheral blood. This receptor was taken from a woman aged 45-59 years with active or convalescent COVID-19. The chain is built from TRBV4-1 and TRBJ2-4, with D perhaps matching TRBD1 (6 bases). The CDR3 here is CASGQTKNIQYF. CDR3 in DNA: TGCGCCAGTGGACAGACCAAAAACATTCAGTACTTC.